This is a list of T cell receptor beta chains from one sample in a study of cytomegalovirus exposure and HLA in healthy donors. Using immunoSEQ multiplex PCR, the repertoire was profiled, and TCRdb retains in-frame clones only, with some absent. The sample lists about 140,000 clones; approximately 80% were seen once. Sequencing used PBMCs. The receptors come from a man between 40 and 49 years old in good health and CMV-seronegative. CDR3s include the opening cysteine and the closing phenylalanine or tryptophan. The D gene is left open where the match is weak. Where a row states a size, it is once, few, many or the class of an expanded clone; other rows omit it.

CDR3aa,CDR3nt,v_gene,j_gene,abundance,d_gene
CASSIGTGGLNQPQHF,TGTGCCAGTAGTATCGGGACAGGCGGACTAAATCAGCCCCAGCATTTT,TRBV19,TRBJ1-5,-,TRBD1
CASCPGGTNEKLFF,TGCGCCAGCTGCCCAGGGGGTACGAATGAAAAACTGTTTTTT,TRBV5-1,TRBJ1-4,-,TRBD1
CASRVGSGTGETQYF,TGCGCCAGCAGGGTTGGTAGCGGGACCGGGGAGACCCAGTACTTC,TRBV5-1,TRBJ2-5,-,TRBD2
CASSSGTSSKGHEQYF,TGTGCCAGCAGTTCAGGGACTAGCTCCAAAGGCCACGAGCAGTACTTC,TRBV28,TRBJ2-7,once,TRBD2
CASRDRGFGNTIYF,TGCGCCAGCAGAGACAGGGGCTTTGGAAACACCATATATTTT,TRBV5-1,TRBJ1-3,few,TRBD1
CASSYQRGLAGLGETQYF,TGTGCCAGCAGTTATCAAAGGGGACTAGCGGGGCTCGGGGAGACCCAGTACTTC,TRBV28,TRBJ2-5,-,TRBD2
CASMEGDNEQFF,TGTGCCAGCATGGAGGGTGACAATGAGCAGTTCTTC,TRBV6-6,TRBJ2-1,few,-
CASSYFRTGGPYEQYF,TGTGCCAGCAGTTACTTCCGGACTGGCGGTCCCTACGAGCAGTACTTC,TRBV6-6,TRBJ2-7,-,-
CASSFGGGVMSYGYTF,TGTGCCAGCAGTTTTGGCGGAGGGGTTATGAGCTATGGCTACACCTTC,TRBV28,TRBJ1-2,-,-
CASSGTGQGFDEQYF,TGTGCCAGCAGCGGGACAGGCCAGGGTTTCGACGAGCAGTACTTC,TRBV5-8,TRBJ2-7,-,TRBD1
CASSLDQTRDRAYNEQFF,TGTGCCAGCAGCTTAGATCAAACCCGGGACAGGGCCTACAATGAGCAGTTCTTC,TRBV11-2,TRBJ2-1,-,TRBD1
CASSSGREYEQYF,TGTGCCAGCAGCTCGGGCAGGGAATACGAGCAGTACTTC,TRBV11-1,TRBJ2-7,-,-
CASSASNTGELFF,TGCGCCAGCAGTGCTTCGAACACCGGGGAGCTGTTTTTT,TRBV10-1,TRBJ2-2,once,-
CASSYNYEQYF,TGTGCCAGCAGCTACAACTACGAGCAGTACTTC,TRBV7-8,TRBJ2-7,-,-
CASSYDRGGVEQYF,TGTGCCAGCAGTTACGATAGAGGGGGCGTCGAGCAGTACTTC,TRBV6-5,TRBJ2-7,-,TRBD1
CASSHTPGQGSYEQYF,TGTGCCAGCAGCCACACCCCGGGACAGGGGTCCTACGAGCAGTACTTC,TRBV7-9,TRBJ2-7,few,TRBD1
CASSPHRGNTDTQYF,TGTGCCAGCAGCCCCCACAGGGGAAACACAGATACGCAGTATTTT,TRBV9,TRBJ2-3,-,TRBD1
CASSLLPGNTGELFF,TGTGCCAGCAGCTTGCTACCAGGAAACACCGGGGAGCTGTTTTTT,TRBV7-9,TRBJ2-2,-,-
CASSLSPLIAGGKNEQYF,TGTGCCAGCAGTTTATCCCCCTTGATAGCGGGAGGAAAGAACGAGCAGTACTTC,TRBV28,TRBJ2-7,-,TRBD2
CAWSRNSPLHF,TGTGCCTGGAGCCGGAATTCACCCCTCCACTTT,TRBV30,TRBJ1-6,-,-
CASSRDREVDEKLFF,TGTGCCAGCAGTCGGGACAGGGAGGTTGATGAAAAACTGTTTTTT,TRBV6-6,TRBJ1-4,-,TRBD1
CASSLELAGVYEQYF,TGTGCCAGCAGCTTAGAACTAGCGGGAGTGTACGAGCAGTACTTC,TRBV11-2,TRBJ2-7,-,TRBD2
CASSLGVGGIGTGELFF,TGTGCCAGCAGCTTAGGCGTCGGGGGGATTGGCACCGGGGAGCTGTTTTTT,TRBV7-6,TRBJ2-2,-,TRBD2
CASTPQVGGGKLFF,TGTGCCAGCACCCCTCAAGTGGGCGGAGGAAAACTGTTTTTT,TRBV6-5,TRBJ1-4,-,-
CASTDRPGSGGGETQYF,TGTGCCAGTACCGATAGGCCGGGTAGCGGGGGGGGAGAGACCCAGTACTTC,TRBV19,TRBJ2-5,-,TRBD2
CASSGQGVGNSPLHF,TGTGCCAGCTCCGGACAGGGGGTAGGTAATTCACCCCTCCACTTT,TRBV18,TRBJ1-6,-,TRBD1
CASSDRLAPSYNEQFF,TGTGCCAGCAGTGATCGGCTAGCGCCCTCCTACAATGAGCAGTTCTTC,TRBV25-1,TRBJ2-1,few,-
CASSPEDSLWNGYTF,TGTGCCAGCTCACCCGAGGACAGTTTATGGAATGGCTACACCTTC,TRBV18,TRBJ1-2,-,-